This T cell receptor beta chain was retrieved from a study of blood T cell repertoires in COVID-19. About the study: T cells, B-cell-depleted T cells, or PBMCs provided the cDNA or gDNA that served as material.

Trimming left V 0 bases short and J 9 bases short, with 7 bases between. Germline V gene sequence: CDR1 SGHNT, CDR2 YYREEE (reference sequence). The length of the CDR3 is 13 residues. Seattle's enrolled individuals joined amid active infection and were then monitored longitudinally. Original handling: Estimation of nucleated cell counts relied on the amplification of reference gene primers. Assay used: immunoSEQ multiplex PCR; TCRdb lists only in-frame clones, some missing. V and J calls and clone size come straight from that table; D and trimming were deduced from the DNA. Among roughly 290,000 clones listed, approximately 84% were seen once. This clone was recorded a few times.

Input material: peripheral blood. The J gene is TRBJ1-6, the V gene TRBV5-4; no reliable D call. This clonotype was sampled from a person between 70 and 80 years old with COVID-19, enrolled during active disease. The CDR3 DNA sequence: TGTGCCAGCAGCTTGGCGGGTGTTTCACCCCTCCACTTT. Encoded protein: CASSLAGVSPLHF.